Listed here are 21 T cell receptor beta chains from one sample, sequenced in a study of T cell responses to AZD1222 COVID-19 vaccine. Profiled with immunoSEQ multiplex PCR; TCRdb holds only in-frame clones, not every one. The profile covers some 120,000 clones, with 80% to 95% appearing a single time and around 3.3% taken by the ten largest. The sample in question was peripheral blood, obtained on day 0 of AZD1222 vaccination. These receptors came from an adult in good health.

In DNA, the CDR3 is TGCGCCAGCAGCTTCCAGACGGCGAACACCGGGGAGCTGTTTTTT. Residues: CASSFQTANTGELFF. The V and J genes are TRBV5-1 and TRBJ2-2; D gene ambiguous. The V gene lost 2 bases and the J gene lost 0 bases, with 8 bases spanning the gap. The CDR3 totals 15 residues. Per the germline V gene, CDR1 is SGHRS and CDR2 is YFSETQ.

The chain employs TRBV5-6 and TRBJ1-2, with D possibly being TRBD1 (5 bases). The germline V gene has CDR1 SGHDT and CDR2 YYEEEE. This CDR3 spans 14 amino acids. V was trimmed by 4 bases and J by 2 bases, leaving 12 bases between them. In DNA form, the CDR3 reads TGTGCCAGCAGCCAACATGGGGGAAACTATGGCTACACCTTC. Its protein product is CASSQHGGNYGYTF.

The genes are TRBV28 and TRBJ1-5, with 8 bases aligning to TRBD1. V shed 9 bases and J 4 bases; nucleotides not matched to a gene: 2. This CDR3 comprises 12 residues. The germline V gene has CDR1 MDHEN and CDR2 SYDVKM. CDR3 protein: CASWTGNQPQHF. CDR3 coding DNA: TGTGCCAGTTGGACAGGGAATCAGCCCCAGCATTTT.

The rearrangement links TRBV14 to TRBJ2-2; the D gene is possibly TRBD1 (5 bases). This CDR3 region has 13 residues. Per the germline V gene, CDR1 is SGHDN and CDR2 is FVKESK. V was clipped by 4 bases and J by 5 bases, with 8 bases between them. CDR3 loop: CASSPRQTGELFF. The DNA of the CDR3 is TGTGCCAGCAGCCCTCGACAGACCGGGGAGCTGTTTTTT.

The chain couples TRBV7-3 to TRBJ1-6; D may be TRBD1 (6 bases). The germline V gene encodes CDR1 SGHTA and CDR2 FQGTGA. V lost 2 bases and J 9 bases, leaving 14 bases between the germline ends. The CDR3 is made up of 15 amino acids. CDR3 DNA: TGTGCCAGCAGCTTAGGTGGGGGCGGGCGTTCACCCCTCCACTTT. Encoded protein: CASSLGGGGRSPLHF.

The chain recombines TRBV18 with TRBJ1-1; 7 nucleotides agree with TRBD1. J lost 4 bases, V lost 0 bases, and 5 bases had no gene match. Germline V CDR1 and CDR2: KGHSH, LQKENI. CDR3 size: 15 residues. The CDR3, as DNA: TGTGCCAGCTCACCACCGACGACAGGGAGCACTGAAGCTTTCTTT. Amino acids: CASSPPTTGSTEAFF. The variable domain in full, with the rest retrieved from reference TRBV18 and TRBJ1-1, is NAGVMQNPRHLVRRRGQEARLRCSPMKGHSHVYWYRQLPEEGLKFMVYLQKENIIDESGMPKERFSAEFPKEGPSILRIQQVVRGDSAAYFCASSPPTTGSTEAFFGQGTRLTVV.

This clone was seen just once. The rearrangement links TRBV20-1 to TRBJ2-7, with D uncertain. The CDR3 spans 11 residues. V was clipped by 2 bases and J by 3 bases, with 5 bases between them. Germline assignment: CDR1 DFQATT and CDR2 SNEGSKA (reference sequence). The CDR3 here is CSARPRYEQYF. The CDR3 DNA reads TGCAGTGCTAGACCGCGCTACGAGCAGTACTTC.

The gene calls are TRBV28 and TRBJ2-7, with D maybe TRBD2 (8 bases). Between the trimmed V and J ends, which lost 6 bases and 7 bases, there was a span of 25 bases. This CDR3 contains 16 residues. Germline V gives CDR1 MDHEN, CDR2 SYDVKM. CDR3 DNA sequence: TGTGCCAGCAGCCTAACCGGGACAGCGGGAGATCGAGAGCAGTACTTC. This gives the protein CASSLTGTAGDREQYF.

The rearrangement links TRBV3-1 (or the pseudogene TRBV3-2) to TRBJ1-1, with a tentative D call TRBD1 (5 bases). Germline-derived CDR1 and CDR2 are LGHDT and YNNKEL (reference sequence). The CDR3 totals 11 residues. V lost 4 bases and J 11 bases, leaving 11 bases between the germline ends. CDR3 residues: CASSRAQEAFF. DNA of the CDR3: TGTGCCAGCAGCCGGGCACAGGAGGCTTTCTTT.

This chain links TRBV6-6 with TRBJ1-3; 9 bases are shared with TRBD1. The CDR3 has 15 residues. Germline CDR1 is MNHNY and CDR2 is SVGAGI (reference sequence). The ends lost 6 bases at V and 3 bases at J; junction bases unmatched: 6. CDR3 region: CASRGQGLIGNTIYF. CDR3 bases: TGTGCCAGCAGGGGACAGGGTCTGATTGGAAACACCATATATTTT.

The chain uses TRBV28 and TRBJ1-2, with D maybe TRBD1 (6 bases). Deletions cut 5 bases from V and 8 bases from J, with 18 bases between. CDR3 size: 14 residues. CDR1 and CDR2 from the germline V gene are MDHEN and SYDVKM. The CDR3: CASSAPQGVYGYTF. The CDR3 region has the DNA TGTGCCAGCAGTGCCCCACAGGGAGTATACGGCTACACCTTC.

The chain joins TRBV6-5 to TRBJ1-4; D is possibly TRBD1 (6 bases). Trimming pared 7 bases from V and 6 bases from J, leaving 15 bases between. CDR3 length: 14 residues. CDR1 and CDR2 from the germline V gene are MNHEY and SVGAGI. The CDR3 sequence: CASTKQGGDEKLFF. The CDR3 region has the DNA TGTGCCAGCACCAAACAGGGAGGGGATGAAAAACTGTTTTTT.

This chain links TRBV9 with TRBJ2-3, with a weak D call TRBD1 (6 bases). Trimming took off 10 bases at V and 4 bases at J, with 13 bases between the two ends. The CDR3 is made up of 12 amino acids. Germline values: CDR1 SGDLS, CDR2 YYNGEE. The CDR3 region has the DNA TGTGCCCCCCCAGGGGACCCAGATACGCAGTATTTT. Translation gives CAPPGDPDTQYF.

This chain links TRBV7-3 with TRBJ2-7; D call uncertain. Germline values: CDR1 SGHTA, CDR2 FQGTGA. The CDR3 totals 15 residues. V dropped 5 bases and J dropped 2 bases, with 16 bases sitting between them. The CDR3 sequence is CASSIAVGPTYEQYF. The CDR3, as DNA: TGTGCCAGCAGCATAGCTGTGGGCCCAACCTACGAGCAGTACTTC. Using reference TRBV7-3 and TRBJ2-7 for the parts outside the CDR3, the full variable domain is GAGVSQTPSNKVTEKGKYVELRCDPISGHTALYWYRQSLGQGPEFLIYFQGTGAADDSGLPNDRFFAVRPEGSVSTLKIQRTERGDSAVYLCASSIAVGPTYEQYFGPGTRLTVT.

The J gene is TRBJ1-2, the V gene TRBV9; 9 nucleotides match TRBD1. CDR3 length: 17 residues. V gave up 3 bases and J gave up 6 bases; unmatched junction bases: 15. Germline values: CDR1 SGDLS, CDR2 YYNGEE. CDR3 nucleotide sequence: TGTGCCAGCAGCGGTCGACAGGGGGTGAATTTCTTAGATGGCTACACCTTC. Translated, it gives CASSGRQGVNFLDGYTF.

The V and J genes are TRBV2 and TRBJ2-1; 9 nucleotides match TRBD2. Germline CDR1 is SNHLY and CDR2 is FYNNEI. CDR3 length: 16 residues. With 6 bases clipped from V and 5 bases from J, the junction kept 11 bases outside the gene matches. The CDR3 region is CASSDVTSGYNNEQFF. Written as DNA, the CDR3 is TGTGCCAGCAGCGACGTGACTAGCGGTTATAACAATGAGCAGTTCTTC.

The chain is built from TRBV10-1 and TRBJ2-1, with D perhaps matching TRBD1 (7 bases). Germline V gene sequence: CDR1 WNHNN, CDR2 SYGVQD (reference sequence). The CDR3 is made up of 14 amino acids. The V gene lost 10 bases and the J gene lost 7 bases, with 20 bases spanning the gap. DNA for the CDR3: TGCGCCACCAGGGGGGTGCCAAGGCGGAATGAGCAGTTCTTC. Protein: CATRGVPRRNEQFF.

V usage is TRBV28 and J usage is TRBJ2-7, with 7 bases aligning to TRBD1. This CDR3 contains 13 residues. Germline lookup yields CDR1 MDHEN and CDR2 SYDVKM. Trimming cost V 7 bases and J 3 bases; bases outside gene matches: 6. CDR3 amino acids: CASTPGDSYEQYF. The DNA of the CDR3 is TGTGCCAGCACCCCCGGGGACAGCTACGAGCAGTACTTC.

This chain connects TRBV5-1 to TRBJ2-7; 9 bases agree with TRBD1. CDR3 length: 16 residues. Germline lookup yields CDR1 SGHRS and CDR2 YFSETQ. Germline trimming cut 4 bases from V and 6 bases from J; bases unmatched to any gene: 14. CDR3 in DNA: TGCGCCAGCAGCCCAGAAACGGGACAGGGCATCTCCGAGCAGTACTTC. Translation: CASSPETGQGISEQYF.

This rearrangement joins TRBV5-5 to TRBJ2-5; 9 nucleotides match TRBD2. The trim removed 0 bases at V and 6 bases at J, leaving 15 bases unmatched. Germline V lookup: CDR1 SGHKS, CDR2 YYEKEE (reference sequence). The CDR3 contains 18 residues. The CDR3 spells CASSLVPGGRALLKTQYF. DNA for the CDR3: TGTGCCAGCAGCTTGGTACCTGGCGGGAGGGCCCTCTTGAAGACCCAGTACTTC.

This sequence joins TRBV2 and TRBJ1-5; D uncertain. This CDR3 comprises 11 residues. Germline CDR1 SNHLY, CDR2 FYNNEI. The germline V and J ends were trimmed by 2 bases and 10 bases, with 6 bases remaining between them. The CDR3 DNA reads TGTGCCAGCAGTGAACCCGGACCCCAGCATTTT. This translates into CASSEPGPQHF.